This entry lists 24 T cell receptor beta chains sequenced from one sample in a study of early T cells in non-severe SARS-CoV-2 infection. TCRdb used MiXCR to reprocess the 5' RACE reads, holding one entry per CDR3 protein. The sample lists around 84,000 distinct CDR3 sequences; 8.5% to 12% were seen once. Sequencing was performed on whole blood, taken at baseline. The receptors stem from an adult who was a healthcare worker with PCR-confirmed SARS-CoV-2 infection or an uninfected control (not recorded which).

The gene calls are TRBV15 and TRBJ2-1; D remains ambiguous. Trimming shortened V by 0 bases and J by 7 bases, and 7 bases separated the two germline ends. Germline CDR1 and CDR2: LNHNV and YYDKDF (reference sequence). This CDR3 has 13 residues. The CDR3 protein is CATSRDSGNEQFF. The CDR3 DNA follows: TGTGCCACCAGCAGAGATAGTGGGAATGAGCAGTTCTTC.

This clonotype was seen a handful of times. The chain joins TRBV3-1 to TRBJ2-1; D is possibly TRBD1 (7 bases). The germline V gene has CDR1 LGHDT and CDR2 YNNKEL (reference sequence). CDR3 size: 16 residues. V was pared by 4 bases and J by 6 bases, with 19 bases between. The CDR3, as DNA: TGTGCCAGCAGCCCTCGTGGAGGGGGCGTTTCCAATGAGCAGTTCTTC. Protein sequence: CASSPRGGGVSNEQFF.

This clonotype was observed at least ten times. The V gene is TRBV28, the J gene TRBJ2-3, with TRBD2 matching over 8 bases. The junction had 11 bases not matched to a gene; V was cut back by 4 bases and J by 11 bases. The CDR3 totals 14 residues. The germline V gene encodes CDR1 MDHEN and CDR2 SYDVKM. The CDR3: CASSSPKAGVEQYF. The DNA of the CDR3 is TGTGCCAGCAGTTCCCCCAAAGCGGGAGTAGAGCAGTATTTT.

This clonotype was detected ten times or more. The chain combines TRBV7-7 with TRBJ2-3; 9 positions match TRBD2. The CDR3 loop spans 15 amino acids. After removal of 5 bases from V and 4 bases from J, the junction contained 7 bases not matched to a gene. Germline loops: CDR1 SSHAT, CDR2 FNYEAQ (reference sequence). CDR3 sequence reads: CASSPGLALSDTQYF. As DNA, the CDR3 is TGTGCCAGCAGCCCGGGACTAGCCCTTTCAGATACGCAGTATTTT.

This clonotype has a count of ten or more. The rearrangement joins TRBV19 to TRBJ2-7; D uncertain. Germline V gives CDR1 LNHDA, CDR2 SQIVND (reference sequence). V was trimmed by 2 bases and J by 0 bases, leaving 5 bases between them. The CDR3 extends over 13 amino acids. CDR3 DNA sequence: TGTGCCAGTAGTATAAGTCACTCCTACGAGCAGTACTTC. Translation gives CASSISHSYEQYF. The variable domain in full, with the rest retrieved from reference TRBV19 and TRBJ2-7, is DGGITQSPKYLFRKEGQNVTLSCEQNLNHDAMYWYRQDPGQGLRLIYYSQIVNDFQKGDIAEGYSVSREKKESFPLTVTSAQKNPTAFYLCASSISHSYEQYFGPGTRLTVT.

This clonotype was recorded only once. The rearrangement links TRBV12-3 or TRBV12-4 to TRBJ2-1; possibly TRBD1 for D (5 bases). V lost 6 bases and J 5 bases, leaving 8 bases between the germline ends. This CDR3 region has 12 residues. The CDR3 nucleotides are TGTGCCAGCAGGTCGACAGACAATGAGCAGTTCTTC. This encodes CASRSTDNEQFF.

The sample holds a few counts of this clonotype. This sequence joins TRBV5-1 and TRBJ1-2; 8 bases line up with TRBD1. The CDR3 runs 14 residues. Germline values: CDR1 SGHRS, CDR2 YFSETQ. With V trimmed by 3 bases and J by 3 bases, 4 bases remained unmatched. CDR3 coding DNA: TGCGCCAGCAGCTCCGGGACAGGCGACTATGGCTACACCTTC. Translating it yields CASSSGTGDYGYTF.

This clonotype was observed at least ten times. This CDR3 is CASSSPSGRAPYNEQFF. CDR3 nucleotide sequence: TGTGCCAGCAGCAGCCCTAGCGGGAGGGCCCCCTACAATGAGCAGTTCTTC. V usage is TRBV6-5 and J usage is TRBJ2-1; 12 bases are shared with TRBD2. The CDR3 has 17 amino acids. CDR1 is MNHEY, CDR2 SVGAGI, per germline. The trim removed 6 bases at V and 2 bases at J, leaving 8 bases unmatched.

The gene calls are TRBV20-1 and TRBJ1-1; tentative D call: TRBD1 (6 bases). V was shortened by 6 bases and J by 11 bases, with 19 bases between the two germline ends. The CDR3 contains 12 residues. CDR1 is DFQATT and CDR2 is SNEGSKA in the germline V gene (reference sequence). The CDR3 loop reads CSADSPGDWAFF. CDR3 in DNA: TGCAGTGCGGACAGCCCAGGGGATTGGGCTTTCTTT.

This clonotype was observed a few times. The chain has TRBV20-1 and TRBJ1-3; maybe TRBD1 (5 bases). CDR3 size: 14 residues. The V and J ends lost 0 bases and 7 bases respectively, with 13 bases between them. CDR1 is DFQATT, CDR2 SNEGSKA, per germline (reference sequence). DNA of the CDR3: TGCAGTGCTAGAGATTACCAGGGATGGAACACCATATATTTT. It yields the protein CSARDYQGWNTIYF.

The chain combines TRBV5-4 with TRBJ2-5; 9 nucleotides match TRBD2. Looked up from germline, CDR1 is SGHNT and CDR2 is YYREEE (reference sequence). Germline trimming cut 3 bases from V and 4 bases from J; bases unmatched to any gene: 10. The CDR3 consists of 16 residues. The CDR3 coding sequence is TGTGCCAGCAGCTCCGGACTAGCGAATACACGAGAGACCCAGTACTTC. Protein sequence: CASSSGLANTRETQYF.

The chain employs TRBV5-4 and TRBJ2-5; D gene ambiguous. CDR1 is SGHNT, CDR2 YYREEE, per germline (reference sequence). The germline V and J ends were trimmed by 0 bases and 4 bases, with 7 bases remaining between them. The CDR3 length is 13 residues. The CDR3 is CASSLAEGETQYF. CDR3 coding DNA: TGTGCCAGCAGCTTGGCAGAAGGAGAGACCCAGTACTTC.

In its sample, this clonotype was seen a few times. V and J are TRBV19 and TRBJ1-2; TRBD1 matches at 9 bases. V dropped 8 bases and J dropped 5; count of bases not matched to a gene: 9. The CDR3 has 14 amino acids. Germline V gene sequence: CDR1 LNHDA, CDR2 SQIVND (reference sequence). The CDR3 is CASSYRGPGYGYTF. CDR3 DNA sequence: TGTGCCAGTTCGTACAGGGGGCCCGGGTATGGCTACACCTTC.

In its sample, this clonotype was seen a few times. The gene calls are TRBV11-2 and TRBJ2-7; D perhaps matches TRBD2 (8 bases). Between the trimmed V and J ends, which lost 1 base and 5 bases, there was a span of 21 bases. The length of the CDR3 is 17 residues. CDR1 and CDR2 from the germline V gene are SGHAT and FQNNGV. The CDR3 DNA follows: TGTGCCAGCAGCTTAGTCCCCGTGACAGGGACTAGGCACGAGCAGTACTTC. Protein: CASSLVPVTGTRHEQYF.

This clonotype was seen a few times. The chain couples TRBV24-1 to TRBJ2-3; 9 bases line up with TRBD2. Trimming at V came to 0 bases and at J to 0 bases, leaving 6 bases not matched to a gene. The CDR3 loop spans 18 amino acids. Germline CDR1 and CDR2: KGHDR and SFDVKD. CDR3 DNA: TGTGCCACCAGTGATTTGCGGAGTAGCGGGAGCAGCACAGATACGCAGTATTTT. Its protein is CATSDLRSSGSSTDTQYF.

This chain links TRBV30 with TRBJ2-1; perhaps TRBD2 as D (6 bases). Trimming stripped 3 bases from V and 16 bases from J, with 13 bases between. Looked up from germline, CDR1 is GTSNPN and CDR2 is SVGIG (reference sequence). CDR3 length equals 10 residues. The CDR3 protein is CAWRGTFLFF. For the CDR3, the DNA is TGTGCCTGGAGGGGGACTTTCCTTTTCTTC.

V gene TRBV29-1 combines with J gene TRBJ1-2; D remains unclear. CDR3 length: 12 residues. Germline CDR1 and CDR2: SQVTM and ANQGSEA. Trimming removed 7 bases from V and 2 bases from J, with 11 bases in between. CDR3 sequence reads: CSAEWRNYGYTF. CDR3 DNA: TGCAGCGCCGAGTGGAGGAACTATGGCTACACCTTC.

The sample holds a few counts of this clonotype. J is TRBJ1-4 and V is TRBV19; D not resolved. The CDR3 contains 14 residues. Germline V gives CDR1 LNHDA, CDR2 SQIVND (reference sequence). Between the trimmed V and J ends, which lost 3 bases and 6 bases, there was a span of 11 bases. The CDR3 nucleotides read TGTGCCAGTAGTATCTCGGGGATGGATGAAAAACTGTTTTTT. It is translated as CASSISGMDEKLFF.

CDR3: CASEREGRSGANVLTF. CDR3 sequence (DNA): TGTGCCAGCGAGCGGGAGGGCCGCTCTGGGGCCAACGTCCTGACTTTC. The J gene is TRBJ2-6, the V gene TRBV7-9, with 10 bases identical to TRBD2. This CDR3 has 16 residues. CDR1 is SEHNR and CDR2 is FQNEAQ in the germline V gene (reference sequence). V gave up 8 bases and J gave up 0 bases; unmatched junction bases: 4.

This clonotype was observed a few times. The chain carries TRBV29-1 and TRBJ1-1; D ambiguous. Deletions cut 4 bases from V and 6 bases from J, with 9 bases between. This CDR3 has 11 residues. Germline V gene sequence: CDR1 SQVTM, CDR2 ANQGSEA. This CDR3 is CSVGFEAEAFF. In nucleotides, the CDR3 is TGCAGCGTTGGTTTTGAGGCTGAAGCTTTCTTT.

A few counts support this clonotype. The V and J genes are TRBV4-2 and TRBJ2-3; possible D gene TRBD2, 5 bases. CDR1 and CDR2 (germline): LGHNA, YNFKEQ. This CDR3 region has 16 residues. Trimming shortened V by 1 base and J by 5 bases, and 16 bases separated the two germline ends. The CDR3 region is CASSQGGLLEQDTQYF. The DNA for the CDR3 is TGTGCCAGCAGCCAAGGCGGGCTTCTGGAGCAAGATACGCAGTATTTT.

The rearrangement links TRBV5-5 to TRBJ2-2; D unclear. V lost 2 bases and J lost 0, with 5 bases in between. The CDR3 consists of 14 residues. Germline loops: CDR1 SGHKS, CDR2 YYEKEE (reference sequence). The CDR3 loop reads CASSFGANTGELFF. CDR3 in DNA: TGTGCCAGCAGCTTCGGCGCGAACACCGGGGAGCTGTTTTTT. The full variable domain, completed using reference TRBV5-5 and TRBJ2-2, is DAGVTQSPTHLIKTRGQQVTLRCSPISGHKSVSWYQQVLGQGPQFIFQYYEKEERGRGNFPDRFSARQFPNYSSELNVNALLLGDSALYLCASSFGANTGELFFGEGSRLTVL.

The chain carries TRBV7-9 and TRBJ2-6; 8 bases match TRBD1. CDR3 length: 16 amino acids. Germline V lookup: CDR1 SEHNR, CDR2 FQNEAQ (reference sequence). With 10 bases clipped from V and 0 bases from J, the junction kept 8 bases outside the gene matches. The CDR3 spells CATRRDRFSGANVLTF. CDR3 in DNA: TGTGCCACCCGCCGGGACAGGTTCTCTGGGGCCAACGTCCTGACTTTC.

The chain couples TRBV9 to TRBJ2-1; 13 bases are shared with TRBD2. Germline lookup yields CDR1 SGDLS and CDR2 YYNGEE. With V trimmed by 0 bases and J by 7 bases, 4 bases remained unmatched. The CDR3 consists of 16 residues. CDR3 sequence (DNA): TGTGCCAGCAGCGTAGTAGTGACTAGCGGGAGGAATGAGCAGTTCTTC. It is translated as CASSVVVTSGRNEQFF.